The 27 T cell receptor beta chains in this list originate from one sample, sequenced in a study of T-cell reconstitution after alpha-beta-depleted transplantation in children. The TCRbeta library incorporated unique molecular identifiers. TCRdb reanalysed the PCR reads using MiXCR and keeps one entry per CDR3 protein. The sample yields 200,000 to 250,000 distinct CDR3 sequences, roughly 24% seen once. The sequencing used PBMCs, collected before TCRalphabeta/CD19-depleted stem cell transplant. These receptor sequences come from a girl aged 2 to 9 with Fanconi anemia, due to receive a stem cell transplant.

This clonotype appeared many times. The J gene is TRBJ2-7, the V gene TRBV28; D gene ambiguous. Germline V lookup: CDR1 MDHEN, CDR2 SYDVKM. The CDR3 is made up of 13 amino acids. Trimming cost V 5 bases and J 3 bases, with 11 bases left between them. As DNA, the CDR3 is TGTGCCAGCAGTCCTATTGAATTCTACGAGCAGTACTTC. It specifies CASSPIEFYEQYF.

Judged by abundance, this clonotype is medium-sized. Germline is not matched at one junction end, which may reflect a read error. CDR3 nucleotides: TGCGCCAGCAGCTTGGGACAGAACACTGAAGCTTTCTTT. This codes for CASSLGQNTEAFF. The chain recombines TRBV12-3 or TRBV12-4 with TRBJ1-1; perhaps TRBD1 as D (6 bases). This CDR3 contains 13 residues.

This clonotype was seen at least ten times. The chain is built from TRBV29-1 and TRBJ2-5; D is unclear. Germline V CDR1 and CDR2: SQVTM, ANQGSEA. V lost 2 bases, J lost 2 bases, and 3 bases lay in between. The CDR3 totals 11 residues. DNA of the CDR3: TGCAGCGTTGAACGACAAGAGACCCAGTACTTC. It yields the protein CSVERQETQYF.

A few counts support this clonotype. The CDR3 loop is CASSYILAGGGNEQFF. The CDR3 DNA follows: TGCGCCAGCAGCTATATACTAGCGGGAGGCGGGAATGAGCAGTTCTTC. V usage is TRBV5-1 and J usage is TRBJ2-1; 12 bases are a match to TRBD2. CDR1 is SGHRS and CDR2 is YFSETQ in the germline V gene. V dropped 3 bases and J dropped 7; count of bases not matched to a gene: 8. The CDR3 has 16 residues.

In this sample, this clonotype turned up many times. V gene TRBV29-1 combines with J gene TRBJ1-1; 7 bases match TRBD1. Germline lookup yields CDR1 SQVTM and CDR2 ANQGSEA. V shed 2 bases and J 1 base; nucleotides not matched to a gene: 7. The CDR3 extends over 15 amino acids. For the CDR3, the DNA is TGCAGCGTTGAAAGCTCCGGGACAGAGAACACTGAAGCTTTCTTT. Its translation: CSVESSGTENTEAFF.

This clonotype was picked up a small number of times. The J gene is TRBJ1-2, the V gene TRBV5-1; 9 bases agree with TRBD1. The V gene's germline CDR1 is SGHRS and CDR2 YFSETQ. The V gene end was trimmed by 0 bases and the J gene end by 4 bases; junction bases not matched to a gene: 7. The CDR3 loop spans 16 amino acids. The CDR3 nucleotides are TGCGCCAGCAGCTTGGCCGTACAGGGGGCTCCCTATGGCTACACCTTC. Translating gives CASSLAVQGAPYGYTF.

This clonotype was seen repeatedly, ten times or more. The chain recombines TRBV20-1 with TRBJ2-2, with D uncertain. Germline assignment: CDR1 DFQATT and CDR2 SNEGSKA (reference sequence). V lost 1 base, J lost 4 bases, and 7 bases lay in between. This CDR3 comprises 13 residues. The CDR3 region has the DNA TGCAGTGCTAGAGGCCGGCCCACCGGGGAGCTGTTTTTT. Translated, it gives CSARGRPTGELFF.

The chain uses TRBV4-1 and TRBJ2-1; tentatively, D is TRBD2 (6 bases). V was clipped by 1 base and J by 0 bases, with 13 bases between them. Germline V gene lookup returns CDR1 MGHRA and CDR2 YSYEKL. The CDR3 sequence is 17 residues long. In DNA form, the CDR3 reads TGCGCCAGCAGCCAAGTAGGGAGTAGCGGCTCCTACAATGAGCAGTTCTTC. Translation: CASSQVGSSGSYNEQFF.

The CDR3 is CSARSGQGPYEQYF. For the CDR3, the DNA is TGCAGCGCCCGATCGGGACAGGGCCCCTACGAGCAGTACTTC. The chain links TRBV29-1 to TRBJ2-7; 9 nucleotides agree with TRBD1. This CDR3 comprises 14 residues. Germline V gives CDR1 SQVTM, CDR2 ANQGSEA. Unmatched junction bases numbered 9, after V lost 7 bases and J lost 2 bases.

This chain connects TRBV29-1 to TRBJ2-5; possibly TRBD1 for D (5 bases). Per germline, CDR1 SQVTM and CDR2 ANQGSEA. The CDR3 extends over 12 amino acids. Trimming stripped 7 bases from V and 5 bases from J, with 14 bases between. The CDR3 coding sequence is TGCAGCGCTCTCAGGGTAGGGGAGACCCAGTACTTC. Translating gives CSALRVGETQYF.

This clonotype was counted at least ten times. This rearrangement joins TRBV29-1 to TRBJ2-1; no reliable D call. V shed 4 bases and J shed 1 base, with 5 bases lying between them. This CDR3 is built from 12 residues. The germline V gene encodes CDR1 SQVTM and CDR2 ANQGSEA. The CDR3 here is CSVGPSYNEQFF. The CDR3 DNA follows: TGCAGCGTTGGGCCTTCCTACAATGAGCAGTTCTTC.

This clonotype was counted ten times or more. The CDR3 DNA follows: TGCAGCGGATGGGTTCAGCGGTCCAATGAGCAGTTCTTC. Its protein is CSGWVQRSNEQFF. The V call is TRBV29-1, the J call TRBJ2-1; possible D gene TRBD2, 5 bases. Trimming removed 7 bases at V and 6 bases at J, with 16 bases between. CDR1 is SQVTM, CDR2 ANQGSEA, per germline. CDR3 length: 13 residues.

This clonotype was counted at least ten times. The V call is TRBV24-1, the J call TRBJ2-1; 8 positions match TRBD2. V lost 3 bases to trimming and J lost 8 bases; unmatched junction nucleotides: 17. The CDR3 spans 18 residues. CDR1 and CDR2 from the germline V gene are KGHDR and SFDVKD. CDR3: CATSDVTGTAGGGHEQFF. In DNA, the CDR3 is TGTGCCACCAGTGATGTAACAGGGACGGCGGGAGGCGGTCATGAGCAGTTCTTC.

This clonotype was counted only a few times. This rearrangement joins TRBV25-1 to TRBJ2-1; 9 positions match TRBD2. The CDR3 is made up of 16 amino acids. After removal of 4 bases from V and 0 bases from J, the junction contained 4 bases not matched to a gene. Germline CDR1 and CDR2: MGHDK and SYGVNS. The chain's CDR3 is CASSVNSGGSYNEQFF. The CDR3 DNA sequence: TGTGCCAGCAGTGTAAATAGCGGGGGCTCCTACAATGAGCAGTTCTTC.

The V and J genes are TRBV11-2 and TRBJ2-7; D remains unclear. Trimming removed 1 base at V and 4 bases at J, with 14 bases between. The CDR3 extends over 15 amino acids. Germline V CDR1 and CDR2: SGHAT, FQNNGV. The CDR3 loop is CASSLVEGSIYEQYF. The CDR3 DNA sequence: TGTGCCAGCAGCTTAGTGGAAGGATCGATATACGAGCAGTACTTC.

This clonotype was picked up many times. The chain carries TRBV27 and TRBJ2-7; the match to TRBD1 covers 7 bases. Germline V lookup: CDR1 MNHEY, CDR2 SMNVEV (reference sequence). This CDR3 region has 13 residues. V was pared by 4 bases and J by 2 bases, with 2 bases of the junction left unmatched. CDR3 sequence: CASSSDRAYEQYF. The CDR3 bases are TGTGCCAGCAGTTCCGACAGGGCCTACGAGCAGTACTTC.

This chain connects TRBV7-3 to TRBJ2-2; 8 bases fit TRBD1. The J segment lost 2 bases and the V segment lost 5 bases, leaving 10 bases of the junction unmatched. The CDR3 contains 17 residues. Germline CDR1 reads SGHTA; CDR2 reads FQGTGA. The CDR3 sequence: CASSRDRTGPNTGELFF. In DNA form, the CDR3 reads TGTGCCAGCAGCCGTGACCGGACAGGGCCTAACACCGGGGAGCTGTTTTTT.

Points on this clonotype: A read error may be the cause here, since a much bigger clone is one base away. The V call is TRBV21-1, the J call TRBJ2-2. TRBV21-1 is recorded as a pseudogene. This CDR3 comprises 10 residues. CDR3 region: CASSTGELFF. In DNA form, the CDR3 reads TGTGCCAGCAGCACCGGGGAGCTGTTTTTT.

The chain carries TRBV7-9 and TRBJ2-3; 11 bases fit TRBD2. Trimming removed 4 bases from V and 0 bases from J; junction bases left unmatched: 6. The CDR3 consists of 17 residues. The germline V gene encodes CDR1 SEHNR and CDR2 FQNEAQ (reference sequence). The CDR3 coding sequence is TGTGCCAGCAGCTCCACCGGGACTAGCGGAAGCACAGATACGCAGTATTTT. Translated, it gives CASSSTGTSGSTDTQYF. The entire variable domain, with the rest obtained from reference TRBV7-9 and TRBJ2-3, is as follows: DTGVSQNPRHKITKRGQNVTFRCDPISEHNRLYWYRQTLGQGPEFLTYFQNEAQLEKSRLLSDRFSAERPKGSFSTLEIQRTEQGDSAMYLCASSSTGTSGSTDTQYFGPGTRLTVL.

CDR3 region: CASIIAGGLFGIETQYF. Here the CDR3 DNA reads TGTGCCAGCATAATAGCGGGGGGCTTATTCGGGATAGAGACCCAGTACTTC. The V and J genes are TRBV7-2 and TRBJ2-5; the match to TRBD2 covers 10 bases. CDR3 size: 17 residues. The germline CDR1 and CDR2 sequences are SGHTA and FQGNSA. J lost 4 bases, V lost 7 bases, and 15 bases had no gene match.

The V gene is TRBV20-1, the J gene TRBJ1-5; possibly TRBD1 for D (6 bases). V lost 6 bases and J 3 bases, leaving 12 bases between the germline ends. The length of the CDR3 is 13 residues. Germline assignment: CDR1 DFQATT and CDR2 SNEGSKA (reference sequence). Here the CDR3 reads CSANRDTNQPQHF. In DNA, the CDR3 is TGCAGTGCCAACAGGGATACCAATCAGCCCCAGCATTTT.

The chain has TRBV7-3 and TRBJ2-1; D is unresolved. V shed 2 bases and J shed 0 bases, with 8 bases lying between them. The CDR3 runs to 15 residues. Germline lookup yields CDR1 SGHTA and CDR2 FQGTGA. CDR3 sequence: CASSLDGTSYNEQFF. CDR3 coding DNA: TGTGCCAGCAGCTTAGACGGAACCTCCTACAATGAGCAGTTCTTC.

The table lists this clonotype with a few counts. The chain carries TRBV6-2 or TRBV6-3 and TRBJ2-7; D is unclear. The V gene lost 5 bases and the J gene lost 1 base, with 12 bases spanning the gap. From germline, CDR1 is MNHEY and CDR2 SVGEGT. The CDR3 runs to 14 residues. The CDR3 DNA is TGTGCCAGCAGTGACAAGGACCTTTCCTACGAGCAGTACTTC. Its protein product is CASSDKDLSYEQYF.

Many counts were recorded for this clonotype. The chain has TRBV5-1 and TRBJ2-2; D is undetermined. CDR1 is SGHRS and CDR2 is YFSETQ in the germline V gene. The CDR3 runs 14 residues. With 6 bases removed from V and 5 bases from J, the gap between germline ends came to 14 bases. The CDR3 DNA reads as TGCGCCAGCAATATAGAGACCTTTACCGGGGAGCTGTTTTTT. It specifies CASNIETFTGELFF.

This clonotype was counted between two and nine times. CDR3 bases: TGTGCCAGCAGTTATTATTCGGACGCCGGGGAGCTGTTTTTT. This translates into CASSYYSDAGELFF. V gene TRBV6-5 combines with J gene TRBJ2-2; D gene unclear. There are 14 residues in the CDR3. Trimming stripped 3 bases from V and 6 bases from J, with 11 bases between. CDR1 and CDR2 from the germline V gene are MNHEY and SVGAGI.

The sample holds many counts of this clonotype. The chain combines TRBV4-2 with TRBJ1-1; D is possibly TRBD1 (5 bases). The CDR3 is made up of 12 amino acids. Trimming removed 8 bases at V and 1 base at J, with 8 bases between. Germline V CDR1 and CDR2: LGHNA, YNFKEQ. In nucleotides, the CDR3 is TGTGCCAGCGGGACGGCGAACACTGAAGCTTTCTTT. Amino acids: CASGTANTEAFF.

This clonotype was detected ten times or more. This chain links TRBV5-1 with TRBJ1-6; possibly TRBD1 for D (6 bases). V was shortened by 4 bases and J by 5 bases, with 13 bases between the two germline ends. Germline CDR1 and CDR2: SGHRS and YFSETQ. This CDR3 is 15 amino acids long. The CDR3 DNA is TGCGCCAGCAGCCTACAGGGTCGGGATAATTCACCCCTCCACTTT. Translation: CASSLQGRDNSPLHF.